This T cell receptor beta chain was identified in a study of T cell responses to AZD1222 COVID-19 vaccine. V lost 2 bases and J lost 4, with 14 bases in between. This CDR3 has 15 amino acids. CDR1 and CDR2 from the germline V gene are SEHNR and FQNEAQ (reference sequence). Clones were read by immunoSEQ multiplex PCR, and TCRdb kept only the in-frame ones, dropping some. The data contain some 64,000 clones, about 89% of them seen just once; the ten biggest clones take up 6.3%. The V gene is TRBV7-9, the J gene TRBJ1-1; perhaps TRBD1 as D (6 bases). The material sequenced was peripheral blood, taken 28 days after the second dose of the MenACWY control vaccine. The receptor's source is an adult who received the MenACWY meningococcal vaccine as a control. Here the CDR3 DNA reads TGTGCCAGCAGCTTATTCGGGGGGCTCGGCACTGAAGCTTTCTTT. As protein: CASSLFGGLGTEAFF.